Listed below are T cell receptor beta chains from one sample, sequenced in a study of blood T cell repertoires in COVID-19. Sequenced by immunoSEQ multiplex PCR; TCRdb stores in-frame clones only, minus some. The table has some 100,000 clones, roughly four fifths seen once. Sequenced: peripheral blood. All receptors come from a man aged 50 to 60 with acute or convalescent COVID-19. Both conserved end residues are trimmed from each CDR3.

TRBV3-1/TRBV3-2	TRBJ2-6	ASSQPRANVLT
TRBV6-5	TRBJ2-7	ASSSRLYYEQY
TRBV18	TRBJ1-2	ASSADREYGYT
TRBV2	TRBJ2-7	ASSEVRKVNEQY
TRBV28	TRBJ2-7	ASGRPGQGNYEQY
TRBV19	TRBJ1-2	ASSTGLFGYT
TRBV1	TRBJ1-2	TSSRNQGSGYT
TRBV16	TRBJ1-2	ASSPPTGPNYGYT
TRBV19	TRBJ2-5	ASSMDFTSGETQY
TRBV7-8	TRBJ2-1	ASSLGVSGGVTYNEQF
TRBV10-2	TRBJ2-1	ASSEGQGAINEQF
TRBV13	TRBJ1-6	ASSLGQINSPLH
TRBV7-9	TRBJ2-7	ASSLGLTGGGYEQY
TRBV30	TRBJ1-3	AWRGHGSSGNTIY
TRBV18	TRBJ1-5	ASSPGLSNQPQH
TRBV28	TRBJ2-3	ASSLLGGGTGTDTQY
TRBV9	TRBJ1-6	ASSPWERPNSPLH
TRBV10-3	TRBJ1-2	AISVRLDYGYT
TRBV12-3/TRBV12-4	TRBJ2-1	ASSYSGSREQF
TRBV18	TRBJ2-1	ASSPLSGSRYEQF
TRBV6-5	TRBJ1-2	ASKGTGTYGYT
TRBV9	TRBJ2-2	ASSVEGPANTGELF
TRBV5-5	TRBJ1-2	ASSLAGSYGYT
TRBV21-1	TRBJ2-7	AADRGRDSYEQY
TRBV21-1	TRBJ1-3	ASSKEGPTGPGNTIY
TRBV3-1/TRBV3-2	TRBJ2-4	ASSQDPTSVAKNIQY
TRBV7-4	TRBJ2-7	ASSLAYRVYEQY
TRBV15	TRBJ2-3	ATSRGRDRGTDTQY
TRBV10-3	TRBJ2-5	AISRRTGVRGETQY
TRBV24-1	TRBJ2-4	ATSDVPSKLGKNIQY
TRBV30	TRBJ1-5	AWSVQENFNQPQH
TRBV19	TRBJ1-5	ASLAQDANQPQH
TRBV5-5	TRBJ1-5	ASSLGAASNQPQH
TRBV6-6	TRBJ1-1	ASREQVGTEAF
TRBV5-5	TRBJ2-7	ASSLDSWSYEQY
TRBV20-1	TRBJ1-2	SASWGVNT
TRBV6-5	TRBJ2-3	ASSDFADTQY
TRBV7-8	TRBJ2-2	ASSSRTSLNTGELF
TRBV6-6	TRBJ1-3	ASSYRGSGGNTIY
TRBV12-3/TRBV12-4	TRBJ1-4	ASSFGPGRKLF